The present T cell receptor (beta chain) was sequenced within a study of cytomegalovirus exposure and HLA in healthy donors. Study-level information: The approximately 110 validation repertoires, a later analysis reported, used the same platform as the 550 to 800 first-cohort repertoires. Broader study findings: Researchers catalogued some 160 TCR beta chains as cytomegalovirus-associated. A classifier reportedly called cytomegalovirus status with high sensitivity and specificity. There were some public TCRs occurring in many donors, but most TCR sequences were rare.

This clone was found a few times. Its target is not known. Here immunoSEQ multiplex PCR was the method, and the copy in TCRdb shows in-frame clones only, minus some. This sample has roughly 70,000 clones, with around 81% found just once. The CDR3 has 13 amino acids. In germline, CDR1 is LGHNA, CDR2 YSLEER. V shed 1 base and J shed 4 bases, with 7 bases lying between them. Specimen: PBMCs. The sequence was obtained from a man younger than 45 in good health and CMV-seronegative. The chain recombines TRBV4-3 with TRBJ1-2; TRBD1 might be the D (5 bases). DNA of the CDR3: TGCGCCAGCAGCCAAGGACAGCTCTATGGCTACACCTTC. This gives the protein CASSQGQLYGYTF.